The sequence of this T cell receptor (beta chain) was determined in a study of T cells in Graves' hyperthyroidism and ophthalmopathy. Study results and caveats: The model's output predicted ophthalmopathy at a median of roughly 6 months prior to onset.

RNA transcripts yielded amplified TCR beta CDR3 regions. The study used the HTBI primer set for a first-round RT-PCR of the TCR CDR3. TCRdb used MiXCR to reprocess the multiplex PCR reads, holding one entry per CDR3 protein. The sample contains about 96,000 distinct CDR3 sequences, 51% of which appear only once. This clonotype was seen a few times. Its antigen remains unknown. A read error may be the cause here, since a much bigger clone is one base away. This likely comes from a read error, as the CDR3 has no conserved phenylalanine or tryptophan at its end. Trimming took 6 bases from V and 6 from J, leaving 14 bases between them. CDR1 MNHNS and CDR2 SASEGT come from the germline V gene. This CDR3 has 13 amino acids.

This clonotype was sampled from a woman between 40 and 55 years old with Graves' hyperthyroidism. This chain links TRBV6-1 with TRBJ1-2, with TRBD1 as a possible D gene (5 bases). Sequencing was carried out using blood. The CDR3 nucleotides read TGTGCCAGCAGACCCCAGGGACTCCATGGCTACACCTTA. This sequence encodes CASRPQGLHGYTL.